This T cell receptor (beta chain) was identified in a study of cytotoxic CD8 clonotypes in ibrutinib-treated CLL. The assay was immunoSEQ multiplex PCR, and TCRdb's table has in-frame clones only and misses some. The top ten hold about 45% of the sample, which has about 24,000 clones, approximately 71% seen once. Germline-derived CDR1 and CDR2 are SEHNR and FQNEAQ (reference sequence). The CDR3 runs 18 residues. The V gene lost 0 bases and the J gene lost 2 bases, with 17 bases spanning the gap. This clone was counted at least ten times. The TCR was taken from a human donor with chronic lymphocytic leukemia. The sample consisted of PBMCs, taken after 12 months of ibrutinib treatment. The gene calls are TRBV7-9 and TRBJ1-5, with no clear D. DNA of the CDR3: TGTGCCAGCAGCTTAGCGGCCTTAGCCGAGAGTGGCAATCAGCCCCAGCATTTT. Its protein is CASSLAALAESGNQPQHF.